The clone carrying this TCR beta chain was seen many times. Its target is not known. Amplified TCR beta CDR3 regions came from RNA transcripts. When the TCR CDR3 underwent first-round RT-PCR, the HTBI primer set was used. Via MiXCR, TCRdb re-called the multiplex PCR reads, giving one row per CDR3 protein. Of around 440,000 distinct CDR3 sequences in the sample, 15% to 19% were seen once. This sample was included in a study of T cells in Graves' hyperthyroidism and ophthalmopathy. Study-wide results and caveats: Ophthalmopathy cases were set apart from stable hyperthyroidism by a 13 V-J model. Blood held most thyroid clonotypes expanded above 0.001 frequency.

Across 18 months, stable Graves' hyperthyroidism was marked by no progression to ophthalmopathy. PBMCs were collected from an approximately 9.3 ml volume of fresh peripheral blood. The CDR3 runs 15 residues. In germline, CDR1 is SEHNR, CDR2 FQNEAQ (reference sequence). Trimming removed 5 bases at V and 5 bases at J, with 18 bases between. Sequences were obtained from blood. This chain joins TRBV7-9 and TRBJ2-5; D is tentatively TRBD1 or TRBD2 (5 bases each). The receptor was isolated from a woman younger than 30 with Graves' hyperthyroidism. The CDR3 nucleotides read TGTGCCAGCAGCCTTAGAGGGGACGCGGGTGAGACCCAGTACTTC. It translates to CASSLRGDAGETQYF.